Listed here is a single T cell receptor (beta chain). Per the study methods: Quantification of nucleated cells was approximated via reference gene primer amplification. Only in-frame clones appear in the TCRdb table, and some are missing; sequencing was by immunoSEQ multiplex PCR. D and trimming come from the DNA, and the V and J calls and clone size come from that table. The table records more than 200,000 clones, around 87% of them present only once. This sample stems from a study of blood T cell repertoires in COVID-19. About the study: Acute and convalescent COVID-19 samples came from the United States, Italy and Spain.

Recruited during active infection, patients (from Seattle) were subsequently followed longitudinally. CDR1 is SGDLS, CDR2 YYNGEE, per germline. V lost 3 bases and J lost 11, with 20 bases in between. CDR3 length: 14 residues. The TCR sequence derives from a woman aged 55-70 years with COVID-19, enrolled during active disease. The rearrangement uses TRBV9 and TRBJ1-1, with TRBD1 as a possible D gene (5 bases). Sequenced: peripheral blood. The CDR3 sequence: CASSASIGHREAFF. The DNA of the CDR3 is TGTGCCAGCAGCGCCTCAATAGGACACCGCGAGGCTTTCTTT.